A selection of T cell receptor beta chains follows, all from one sample in a study of Graves' ophthalmopathy and Graves' hyperthyroidism. MiXCR, applied by TCRdb to the multiplex PCR reads, yields one record per CDR3 protein. Found here are approximately 410,000 distinct CDR3 sequences, 15% of them singletons; the top ten hold 5.5% to 7%. Sequencing used peripheral blood. The source of these receptors is a young woman with stable Graves' hyperthyroidism. Both conserved end residues are trimmed from each CDR3. Not every row has a clone size; where given, it reads once, few, many or a size class.

abundance: many
v_gene: TRBV20-1
j_gene: TRBJ2-7
CDR3aa: SARQGAQYEQY

abundance: few
v_gene: TRBV4-1
j_gene: TRBJ2-7
CDR3aa: ASSQPDRERGEQY

abundance: many
v_gene: TRBV12-3/TRBV12-4
j_gene: TRBJ1-1
CDR3aa: ATVGTEAF

abundance: many
v_gene: TRBV6-2/TRBV6-3
j_gene: TRBJ2-5
CDR3aa: ASSYSILRGQQETQY

abundance: many
v_gene: TRBV5-1
j_gene: TRBJ1-6
CDR3aa: ASSFTGDYNSPLH

abundance: many
v_gene: TRBV6-5
j_gene: TRBJ1-2
CDR3aa: ASSLGGQTGLNGYT

abundance: many
v_gene: TRBV20-1
j_gene: TRBJ1-1
CDR3aa: SARGDRGLDTEAF

abundance: few
v_gene: TRBV6-5
j_gene: TRBJ2-2
CDR3aa: ASSYPRGPATGELF

abundance: many
v_gene: TRBV19
j_gene: TRBJ1-1
CDR3aa: ASIWAGENTEAF

abundance: few
v_gene: TRBV20-1
j_gene: TRBJ2-7
CDR3aa: SAMTVDPSSSYEQY

abundance: few
v_gene: TRBV3-1
j_gene: TRBJ1-1
CDR3aa: ASSHQGAEAF

abundance: NA
v_gene: TRBV6-5
j_gene: TRBJ2-5
CDR3aa: ASSFGASGRAETQY

abundance: NA
v_gene: TRBV20-1
j_gene: TRBJ2-5
CDR3aa: SARQPRGWYQETQY

abundance: many
v_gene: TRBV12-3/TRBV12-4
j_gene: TRBJ1-3
CDR3aa: ASSALGNTIY

abundance: many
v_gene: TRBV7-2
j_gene: TRBJ2-2
CDR3aa: ASSFGPGSNTGELF

abundance: NA
v_gene: TRBV6-1
j_gene: TRBJ1-3
CDR3aa: ASIGPYTIY

abundance: NA
v_gene: TRBV6-5
j_gene: TRBJ1-1
CDR3aa: ASSYSFPGMNTEAF

abundance: few
v_gene: TRBV5-1
j_gene: TRBJ1-1
CDR3aa: ASSKDRGMNTEAF

abundance: many
v_gene: TRBV27
j_gene: TRBJ1-6
CDR3aa: ASSSPGARSPLH